This T cell receptor beta chain appears in the sequencing data of a study of T cells in localized non-small cell lung cancer. General study points: Elevated circulating T cell density in blood was associated with longer overall survival. Sequencing, confined to only one tumor region, leaves heterogeneity possible. A median about 50 of the top 100 tumor clones appeared in adjacent lung. Uninvolved adjacent lung showed peak T cell clonality, exceeding tumor.

In regard to this clone: Its specificity is not known.

The CDR3 covers 13 residues. Germline assignment: CDR1 MDHEN and CDR2 SYDVKM. After removal of 8 bases from V and 5 bases from J, the junction contained 7 bases not matched to a gene. Here immunoSEQ multiplex PCR was the method, and the copy in TCRdb shows in-frame clones only, minus some. The sample consists of around 21,000 clones, approximately 90% of them appearing once. Sequencing used peripheral blood, obtained before any cancer treatment. This chain uses TRBV28 with TRBJ1-2; 8 positions match TRBD1. The receptor comes from a male donor older than 55 with stage I squamous cell lung carcinoma. The CDR3 nucleotides are TGTGCCAGCTCTCCAGGGGGCGTATATGGCTACACCTTC. This gives the protein CASSPGGVYGYTF.